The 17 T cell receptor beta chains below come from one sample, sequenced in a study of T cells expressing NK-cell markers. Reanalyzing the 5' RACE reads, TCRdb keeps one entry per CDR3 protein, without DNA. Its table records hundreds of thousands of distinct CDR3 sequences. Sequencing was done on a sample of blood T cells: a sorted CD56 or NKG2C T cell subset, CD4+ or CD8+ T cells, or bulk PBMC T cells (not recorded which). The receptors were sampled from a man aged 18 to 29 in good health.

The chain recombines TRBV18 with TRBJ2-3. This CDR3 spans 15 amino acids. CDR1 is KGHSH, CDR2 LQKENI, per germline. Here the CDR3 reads CASSQPGVSTDTQYF. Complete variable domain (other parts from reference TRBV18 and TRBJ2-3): NAGVMQNPRHLVRRRGQEARLRCSPMKGHSHVYWYRQLPEEGLKFMVYLQKENIIDESGMPKERFSAEFPKEGPSILRIQQVVRGDSAAYFCASSQPGVSTDTQYFGPGTRLTVL.

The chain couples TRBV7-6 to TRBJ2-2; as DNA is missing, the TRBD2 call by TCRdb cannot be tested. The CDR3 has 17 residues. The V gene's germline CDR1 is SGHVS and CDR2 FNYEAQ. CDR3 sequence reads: CASSSGLAGPRTGELFF.

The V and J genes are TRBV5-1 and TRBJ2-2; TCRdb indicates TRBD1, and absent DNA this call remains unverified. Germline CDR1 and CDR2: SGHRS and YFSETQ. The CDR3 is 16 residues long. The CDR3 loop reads CASSPGAGRNTGELFF.

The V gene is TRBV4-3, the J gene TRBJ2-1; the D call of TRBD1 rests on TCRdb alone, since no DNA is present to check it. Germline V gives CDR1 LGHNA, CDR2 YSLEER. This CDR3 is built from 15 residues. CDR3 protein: CASSQVIGASGGQFF.

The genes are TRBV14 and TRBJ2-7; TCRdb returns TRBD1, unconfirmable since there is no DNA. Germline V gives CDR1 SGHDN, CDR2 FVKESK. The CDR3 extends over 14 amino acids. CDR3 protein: CASSLMDRPSGQYF.

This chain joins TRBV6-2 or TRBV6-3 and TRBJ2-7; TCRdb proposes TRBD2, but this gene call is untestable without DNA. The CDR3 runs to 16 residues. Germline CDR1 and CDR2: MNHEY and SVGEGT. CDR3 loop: CASSYGGTSGSYEQYF.

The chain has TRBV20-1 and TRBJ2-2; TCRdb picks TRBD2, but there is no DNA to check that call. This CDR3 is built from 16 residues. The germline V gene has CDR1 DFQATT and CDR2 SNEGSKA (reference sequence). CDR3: CSATGVSGAPPGELFF.

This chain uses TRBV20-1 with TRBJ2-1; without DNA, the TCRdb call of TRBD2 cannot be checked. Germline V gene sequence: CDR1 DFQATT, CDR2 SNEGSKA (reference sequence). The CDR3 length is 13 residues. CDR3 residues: CSAIPSGPFEQFF.

The CDR3 protein is CASSYPGGTIYF. The chain couples TRBV6-5 to TRBJ1-3; TCRdb gives TRBD1 as the D gene, but with no DNA this cannot be confirmed. Germline CDR1 MNHEY, CDR2 SVGAGI. The CDR3 contains 12 residues.

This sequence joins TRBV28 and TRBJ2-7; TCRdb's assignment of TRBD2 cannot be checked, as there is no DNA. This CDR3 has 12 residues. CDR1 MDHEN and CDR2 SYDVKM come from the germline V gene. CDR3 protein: CASSSSTNEQYF.

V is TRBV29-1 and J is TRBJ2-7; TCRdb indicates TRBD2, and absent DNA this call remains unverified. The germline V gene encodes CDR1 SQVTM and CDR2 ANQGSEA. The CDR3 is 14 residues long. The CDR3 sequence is CSVPTGAGHYEQYF.

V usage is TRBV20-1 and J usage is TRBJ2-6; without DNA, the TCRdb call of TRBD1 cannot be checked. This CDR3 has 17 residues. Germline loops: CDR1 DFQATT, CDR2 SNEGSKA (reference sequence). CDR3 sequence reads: CSARDPGQPSGANVLTF.

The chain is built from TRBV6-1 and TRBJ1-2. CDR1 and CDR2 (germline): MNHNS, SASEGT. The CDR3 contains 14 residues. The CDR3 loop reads CASSAAAVNYGYTF.

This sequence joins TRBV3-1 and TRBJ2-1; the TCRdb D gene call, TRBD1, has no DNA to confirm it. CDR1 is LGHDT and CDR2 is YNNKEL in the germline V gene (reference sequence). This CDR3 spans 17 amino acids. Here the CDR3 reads CASSRDSGTGTYNEQFF.

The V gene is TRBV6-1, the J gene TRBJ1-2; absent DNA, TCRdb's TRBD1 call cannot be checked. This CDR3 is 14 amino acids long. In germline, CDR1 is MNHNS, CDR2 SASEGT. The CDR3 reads CASRSGGQTYGYTF.

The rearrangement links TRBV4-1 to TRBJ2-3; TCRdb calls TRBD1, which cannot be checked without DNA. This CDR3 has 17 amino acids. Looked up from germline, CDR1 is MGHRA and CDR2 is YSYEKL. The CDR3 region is CASSQDSDRGFSDTQYF.

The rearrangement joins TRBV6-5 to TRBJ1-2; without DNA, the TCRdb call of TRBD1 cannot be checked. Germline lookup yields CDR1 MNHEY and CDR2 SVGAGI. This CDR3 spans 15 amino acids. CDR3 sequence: CASSYSITTRDGYTF.